These 32 T cell receptor beta chains were sequenced from one sample in a study of T cell responses to AZD1222 COVID-19 vaccine (dated by TCRdb to the early 2020s). According to the study, the label for this sample's time point signals: baseline before first vaccination. Library preparation used the immunoSEQ multiplex PCR assay. TCRdb mirrors the immuneACCESS table, restricted to in-frame sequences. Some clones are absent from its copies; in checked studies, under half trace to an unresolved V gene, and the reason for the others is unknown. The sample table records 120,000 to 150,000 clones; approximately 92% of these occur just once. The ten largest clones add up to just over 3% of the sample. The starting material was peripheral blood, obtained on day 0 of AZD1222 vaccination. The receptors originated from an adult in good health.

For this clone: Mismatch with germline at one junction end may stem from a read error. The rearrangement links TRBV11-2 to TRBJ2-7; TRBD1 agrees at 7 bases. From germline, CDR1 is SGHAT and CDR2 FQNNGV. The CDR3 totals 14 residues. The CDR3 DNA follows: TGTGTCAGCAGCCCCGGGACAGTTCAATACGAGCAGTACTTC. The encoded protein is CVSSPGTVQYEQYF.

J is TRBJ2-5 and V is TRBV19, with 7 bases that match TRBD1. V lost 4 bases to trimming and J lost 0 bases; unmatched junction nucleotides: 2. Germline V gene lookup returns CDR1 LNHDA and CDR2 SQIVND (reference sequence). The CDR3 consists of 14 residues. This chain's CDR3 is CASSTDRDQETQYF. CDR3 coding DNA: TGTGCCAGTAGTACTGACAGGGACCAAGAGACCCAGTACTTC.

The chain employs TRBV19 and TRBJ2-3, with a possible D match to TRBD2 (7 bases). Germline V lookup: CDR1 LNHDA, CDR2 SQIVND (reference sequence). The V end was cut by 7 bases, the J end by 2 bases, with 16 bases between. The CDR3 runs 15 residues. The CDR3 nucleotides read TGTGCCAGTACCACTTGGGGGGGCTTCACAGATACGCAGTATTTT. This gives the protein CASTTWGGFTDTQYF.

V is TRBV19 and J is TRBJ1-1; TRBD1 is a possible D gene (5 bases). Germline lookup yields CDR1 LNHDA and CDR2 SQIVND (reference sequence). With 9 bases removed from V and 5 bases from J, the gap between germline ends came to 16 bases. The CDR3 is 13 residues long. This CDR3 is CASLRDGRTEAFF. The DNA of the CDR3 is TGTGCCAGCCTCCGGGACGGAAGGACTGAAGCTTTCTTT.

In its sample, this clone was seen once. The chain employs TRBV5-4 and TRBJ2-7, with D perhaps matching TRBD1 (7 bases). Trimming removed 3 bases from V and 4 bases from J, with 14 bases in between. The CDR3 sequence is 14 residues long. The V gene's germline CDR1 is SGHNT and CDR2 YYREEE (reference sequence). CDR3 region: CASSSDRSGYEQYF. The CDR3 nucleotides read TGTGCCAGCAGCTCGGACAGGAGCGGGTACGAGCAGTACTTC.

The V and J genes are TRBV12-5 and TRBJ1-2; 9 bases are a match to TRBD1. V was clipped by 6 bases and J by 6 bases; unmatched bases: 8. The CDR3 covers 14 residues. CDR1 LGHNT and CDR2 FRNRAP come from the germline V gene. This CDR3 is CASGSLGTGNGYTF. In DNA, the CDR3 is TGTGCTAGTGGATCTCTCGGGACAGGGAATGGCTACACCTTC.

CDR3 protein: CASSFTRTGGVYEQYF. CDR3 bases: TGTGCCAGCAGTTTCACCAGGACAGGGGGGGTCTACGAGCAGTACTTC. This chain connects TRBV27 to TRBJ2-7; 10 nucleotides line up with TRBD1. The J segment lost 3 bases and the V segment lost 3 bases, leaving 8 bases of the junction unmatched. Germline V gives CDR1 MNHEY, CDR2 SMNVEV (reference sequence). There are 16 residues in the CDR3.

J is TRBJ1-1 and V is TRBV10-2; 9 bases are a match to TRBD1. The junction had 10 bases not matched to a gene; V was cut back by 6 bases and J by 5 bases. This CDR3 comprises 15 residues. Germline V gene data show CDR1 as WSHSY and CDR2 as SAAADI. As DNA, the CDR3 is TGCGCCAGCAGGCCCAGGACAGGGGAAGGAACTGAAGCTTTCTTT. Its translation is CASRPRTGEGTEAFF.

This clone showed up just once. The chain links TRBV5-1 to TRBJ1-1; 8 nucleotides agree with TRBD1. There are 15 residues in the CDR3. The V gene end was trimmed by 2 bases and the J gene end by 6 bases; junction bases not matched to a gene: 9. CDR1 is SGHRS and CDR2 is YFSETQ in the germline V gene. This CDR3 is CASSLRQGASAEAFF. The CDR3 nucleotides are TGCGCCAGCAGCTTACGGCAGGGGGCATCGGCTGAAGCTTTCTTT. Full variable domain (missing parts from reference TRBV5-1 and TRBJ1-1): KAGVTQTPRYLIKTRGQQVTLSCSPISGHRSVSWYQQTPGQGLQFLFEYFSETQRNKGNFPGRFSGRQFSNSRSEMNVSTLELGDSALYLCASSLRQGASAEAFFGQGTRLTVV.

As DNA, the CDR3 is TGCAGTGCTAGTTTTCCGGTGACTATTCTAGCCAAAAACATTCAGTACTTC. Its translation is CSASFPVTILAKNIQYF. The chain combines TRBV20-1 with TRBJ2-4, with a possible D match to TRBD2 (5 bases). The CDR3 contains 17 residues. Trimming took 3 bases from V and 0 from J, leaving 18 bases between them. CDR1 is DFQATT and CDR2 is SNEGSKA in the germline V gene (reference sequence).

This chain links TRBV9 with TRBJ1-1; D may be TRBD1 (5 bases). CDR1 is SGDLS, CDR2 YYNGEE, per germline. This CDR3 spans 14 amino acids. Trimming left V 1 base short and J 1 base short, with 8 bases between. In DNA form, the CDR3 reads TGTGCCAGCAGCGTAATGACAGAGAACACTGAAGCTTTCTTT. Translating gives CASSVMTENTEAFF.

The J gene is TRBJ1-2, the V gene TRBV7-2; D is perhaps TRBD1 (5 bases). V lost 4 bases and J lost 1, with 13 bases in between. Germline V gives CDR1 SGHTA, CDR2 FQGNSA. The CDR3 runs to 15 residues. CDR3 protein: CASSSQGLGNYGYTF. DNA for the CDR3: TGTGCCAGCAGCTCCCAGGGATTGGGTAACTATGGCTACACCTTC.

The V and J genes are TRBV12-5 and TRBJ2-7; a weak D match, TRBD2 (5 bases). Germline loops: CDR1 LGHNT, CDR2 FRNRAP. Trimming left V 5 bases short and J 8 bases short, with 22 bases between. The CDR3 totals 15 residues. The chain's CDR3 is CASGPLARRPTQQYF. As DNA, the CDR3 is TGTGCTAGTGGTCCCCTAGCCCGCCGCCCTACCCAGCAGTACTTC.

This clone was found once. J is TRBJ2-1 and V is TRBV21-1; TRBD2, as called in the table, went unchecked against the DNA. TRBV21-1 is shown as a pseudogene. There are 14 residues in the CDR3. The CDR3 DNA reads TGTGCCAGAGGGAGACTAGCGGGAGGCAATGAGCAGTTCTTC. As protein: CARGRLAGGNEQFF.

This chain joins TRBV4-2 and TRBJ1-2; TRBD1 is a possible D gene (6 bases). The V end lost 4 bases, the J end lost 3 bases, and 9 bases lay between the germline ends. The CDR3 runs to 13 residues. Germline loops: CDR1 LGHNA, CDR2 YNFKEQ. CDR3 DNA sequence: TGTGCCAGCAGCCCTAGACAGGACTATGGCTACACCTTC. Its translation is CASSPRQDYGYTF.

The chain joins TRBV5-5 to TRBJ2-5; the D is unclear. Looked up from germline, CDR1 is SGHKS and CDR2 is YYEKEE (reference sequence). The CDR3 has 13 amino acids. With 2 bases removed from V and 1 base from J, the gap between germline ends came to 6 bases. CDR3 DNA sequence: TGTGCCAGCAGCTTCCCCAGCCAAGAGACCCAGTACTTC. Amino acid sequence: CASSFPSQETQYF.

The CDR3 DNA reads as TGTGCCAGTACCCGGATGGCGGGGGGATACAATTCACCCCTCCACTTT. Protein sequence: CASTRMAGGYNSPLHF. This chain joins TRBV19 and TRBJ1-6; the D gene is possibly TRBD1 (5 bases). The CDR3 length is 16 residues. V lost 7 bases and J lost 7, with 20 bases in between. Germline CDR1 reads LNHDA; CDR2 reads SQIVND (reference sequence).

The chain combines TRBV7-9 with TRBJ1-3; D remains unclear. The ends were cut back, 5 bases at V and 3 bases at J, with 5 bases in the middle. Germline CDR1 and CDR2: SEHNR and FQNEAQ (reference sequence). The CDR3 sequence is 12 residues long. CDR3 DNA sequence: TGTGCCAGCAGCCCTAGTGGAAACACCATATATTTT. It translates to CASSPSGNTIYF.

V usage is TRBV15 and J usage is TRBJ1-4; 7 bases agree with TRBD1. CDR3 size: 13 residues. V was pared by 9 bases and J by 6 bases, with 7 bases of the junction left unmatched. The germline gives CDR1 LNHNV, CDR2 YYDKDF (reference sequence). The CDR3 region has the DNA TGTGCCACACAGGGACAGTCTTATGAAAAACTGTTTTTT. It specifies CATQGQSYEKLFF. The whole variable domain, filled in from reference TRBV15 and TRBJ1-4, reads DAMVIQNPRYQVTQFGKPVTLSCSQTLNHNVMYWYQQKSSQAPKLLFHYYDKDFNNEADTPDNFQSRRPNTSFCFLDIRSPGLGDTAMYLCATQGQSYEKLFFGSGTQLSVL.

The chain is built from TRBV5-5 and TRBJ1-1; D possibly corresponds to TRBD1 (6 bases). Germline loops: CDR1 SGHKS, CDR2 YYEKEE (reference sequence). The CDR3 is 14 residues long. The V end was cut by 0 bases, the J end by 4 bases, with 10 bases between. CDR3 sequence (DNA): TGTGCCAGCAGCTTGGTGCAGGGGAGCACTGAAGCTTTCTTT. Protein product: CASSLVQGSTEAFF.

A single count supports this clone. V gene TRBV27 combines with J gene TRBJ1-2; 9 bases agree with TRBD1. The CDR3 runs to 15 residues. The germline CDR1 and CDR2 sequences are MNHEY and SMNVEV (reference sequence). Germline trimming cut 6 bases from V and 6 bases from J; bases unmatched to any gene: 11. The CDR3 nucleotides read TGTGCCAGCAGCGGGACGGGACAGGGAGTCGATGGCTACACCTTC. Its translation is CASSGTGQGVDGYTF.

The rearrangement joins TRBV25-1 to TRBJ1-5; no firm D call. From germline, CDR1 is MGHDK and CDR2 SYGVNS. This CDR3 is built from 14 residues. With 3 bases removed from V and 5 bases from J, the gap between germline ends came to 11 bases. The CDR3 DNA follows: TGTGCCAGCAGTGACGGTGGCCTCTATCAGCCCCAGCATTTT. Its protein product is CASSDGGLYQPQHF.

The chain links TRBV5-4 to TRBJ1-1; D possibly corresponds to TRBD1 (6 bases). The V end lost 3 bases, the J end lost 1 base, and 13 bases lay between the germline ends. CDR1 and CDR2 (germline): SGHNT, YYREEE (reference sequence). CDR3 size: 15 residues. This CDR3 is CASSSGARRNTEAFF. DNA of the CDR3: TGTGCCAGCAGCTCAGGGGCGAGGAGGAACACTGAAGCTTTCTTT.

The V call is TRBV7-8, the J call TRBJ2-7; D is unresolved. CDR1 SGHVS and CDR2 FQNEAQ come from the germline V gene. V was clipped by 1 base and J by 4 bases, with 8 bases between them. CDR3 size: 13 residues. Here the CDR3 reads CASSLETSYEQYF. The CDR3, as DNA: TGTGCCAGCAGCTTAGAAACCTCATACGAGCAGTACTTC.

V and J are TRBV5-6 and TRBJ2-5; 11 bases fit TRBD1. The CDR3 totals 15 residues. Unmatched junction bases numbered 3, after V lost 4 bases and J lost 1 base. Germline V gene lookup returns CDR1 SGHDT and CDR2 YYEEEE. The CDR3 here is CASSLGQGVQETQYF. CDR3 sequence (DNA): TGTGCCAGCAGCCTGGGACAGGGGGTCCAAGAGACCCAGTACTTC.

The CDR3 protein is CASSQVLAGRGETQYF. CDR3 coding DNA: TGTGCCAGCAGCCAAGTACTAGCGGGACGCGGGGAGACCCAGTACTTC. This chain connects TRBV4-2 to TRBJ2-5, with 10 bases identical to TRBD2. CDR1 LGHNA and CDR2 YNFKEQ come from the germline V gene. Germline trimming cut 1 base from V and 5 bases from J; bases unmatched to any gene: 7. The CDR3 runs 16 residues.

The chain uses TRBV3-1 (or the pseudogene TRBV3-2) and TRBJ2-1; 7 bases match TRBD2. The V gene's germline CDR1 is LGHDT and CDR2 YNNKEL (reference sequence). This CDR3 spans 13 amino acids. The V gene end was trimmed by 4 bases and the J gene end by 5 bases; junction bases not matched to a gene: 2. The CDR3 region is CASSRGSDNEQFF. CDR3 DNA sequence: TGTGCCAGCAGCCGCGGGAGTGACAATGAGCAGTTCTTC.

The chain combines TRBV24-1 with TRBJ2-1; 8 nucleotides align to TRBD2. The CDR3 extends over 12 amino acids. The V gene end was trimmed by 9 bases and the J gene end by 8 bases; junction bases not matched to a gene: 5. Germline V gene sequence: CDR1 KGHDR, CDR2 SFDVKD. Here the CDR3 DNA reads TGTGCCACCTCGGGAGGGCAACATGAGCAGTTCTTC. This encodes CATSGGQHEQFF.

This sequence joins TRBV7-2 and TRBJ2-3; either TRBD1 or TRBD2 may supply D (5 bases each). Trimming removed 3 bases at V and 5 bases at J, with 12 bases between. Germline V gene sequence: CDR1 SGHTA, CDR2 FQGNSA. The CDR3 is 14 residues long. In nucleotides, the CDR3 is TGTGCCAGCAGCTTGTTCGGGGACGAAGATACGCAGTATTTT. Protein: CASSLFGDEDTQYF. The entire variable domain, with the rest obtained from reference TRBV7-2 and TRBJ2-3, is as follows: GAGVSQSPSNKVTEKGKDVELRCDPISGHTALYWYRQSLGQGLEFLIYFQGNSAPDKSGLPSDRFSAERTGGSVSTLTIQRTQQEDSAVYLCASSLFGDEDTQYFGPGTRLTVL.

The rearrangement links TRBV19 to TRBJ1-2; 8 bases map to TRBD1. The germline V gene encodes CDR1 LNHDA and CDR2 SQIVND (reference sequence). V lost 5 bases, J lost 13 bases, and 15 bases stayed unmatched. This CDR3 comprises 14 residues. The CDR3 sequence: CASSPDGGGQGRTF. As DNA, the CDR3 is TGTGCCAGTAGTCCCGATGGTGGTGGACAGGGTCGCACCTTC. Full variable domain (rest looked up from reference TRBV19 and TRBJ1-2): DGGITQSPKYLFRKEGQNVTLSCEQNLNHDAMYWYRQDPGQGLRLIYYSQIVNDFQKGDIAEGYSVSREKKESFPLTVTSAQKNPTAFYLCASSPDGGGQGRTFGSGTRLTVV.

The V gene is TRBV24-1, the J gene TRBJ2-1; TRBD1 agrees at 9 bases. The ends lost 3 bases at V and 10 bases at J; junction bases unmatched: 6. The CDR3 runs 14 residues. CDR1 and CDR2 from the germline V gene are KGHDR and SFDVKD. CDR3 in DNA: TGTGCCACCAGTGATCCGGGACAGGGATTAGAGCAGTTCTTC. This translates into CATSDPGQGLEQFF.

The rearrangement joins TRBV15 to TRBJ2-7, with D uncertain. CDR1 and CDR2 from the germline V gene are LNHNV and YYDKDF (reference sequence). Trimming stripped 4 bases from V and 1 base from J, with 8 bases between. The CDR3 spans 13 residues. Here the CDR3 reads CATSTTVSYEQYF. CDR3 in DNA: TGTGCCACCAGCACTACAGTTTCCTACGAGCAGTACTTC. Based on the CDR3 plus reference TRBV15 and TRBJ2-7, the full variable domain is DAMVIQNPRYQVTQFGKPVTLSCSQTLNHNVMYWYQQKSSQAPKLLFHYYDKDFNNEADTPDNFQSRRPNTSFCFLDIRSPGLGDTAMYLCATSTTVSYEQYFGPGTRLTVT.